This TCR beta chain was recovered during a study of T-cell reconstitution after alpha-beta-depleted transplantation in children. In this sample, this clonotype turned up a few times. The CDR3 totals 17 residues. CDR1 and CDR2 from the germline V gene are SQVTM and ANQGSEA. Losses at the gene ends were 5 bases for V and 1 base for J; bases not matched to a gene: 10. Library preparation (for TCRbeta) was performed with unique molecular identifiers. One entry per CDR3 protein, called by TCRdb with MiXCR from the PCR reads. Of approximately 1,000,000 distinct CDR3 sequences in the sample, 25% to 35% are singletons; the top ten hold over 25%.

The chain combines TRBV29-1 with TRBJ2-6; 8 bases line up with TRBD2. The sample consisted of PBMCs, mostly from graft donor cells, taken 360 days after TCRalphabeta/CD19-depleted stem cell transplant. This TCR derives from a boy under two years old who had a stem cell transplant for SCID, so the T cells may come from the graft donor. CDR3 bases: TGCAGCGTTCGGGAGGGCGTAATAGGGTCTGGGGCCAACGTCCTGACTTTC. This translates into CSVREGVIGSGANVLTF. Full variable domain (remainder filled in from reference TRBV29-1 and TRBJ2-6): SAVISQKPSRDICQRGTSLTIQCQVDSQVTMMFWYRQQPGQSLTLIATANQGSEATYESGFVIDKFPISRPNLTFSTLTVSNMSPEDSSIYLCSVREGVIGSGANVLTFGAGSRLTVL.